A few counts support the clone carrying this T cell receptor (beta chain). The target antigen is unknown. This sample was included in a study of radiation and T cells in renal cell carcinoma. Using immunoSEQ multiplex PCR, the repertoire was profiled, and TCRdb retains in-frame clones only, with some absent. The sample shows about 26,000 clones, over 75% of them seen only once. Trimming shortened V by 3 bases and J by 10 bases, and 12 bases separated the two germline ends. CDR1 SGHVT and CDR2 SQSDAQ come from the germline V gene. The CDR3 consists of 12 residues. Indicated time point: blood 2 weeks post-SBRT. As for treatment: 15 Gy SBRT to primary tumor, nephrectomy 4 weeks later. The patient's renal cell carcinoma had clear cell pathology. Study findings and constraints: From baseline, blood top tumor clonotypes peaked at 2 weeks post-radiation. Pretreatment tumor biopsies were lacking, so baseline clonotypes are unknown.

The genes are TRBV7-4 and TRBJ1-1; D is uncertain. Sample: blood, taken from a patient whose treatment included radiotherapy and nephrectomy. The clonotype was recovered from a man aged 55 to 70 with renal cell carcinoma. The CDR3 loop is CASSLDGRGAFF. CDR3 nucleotide sequence: TGTGCCAGCAGCTTGGATGGTCGAGGAGCTTTCTTT.